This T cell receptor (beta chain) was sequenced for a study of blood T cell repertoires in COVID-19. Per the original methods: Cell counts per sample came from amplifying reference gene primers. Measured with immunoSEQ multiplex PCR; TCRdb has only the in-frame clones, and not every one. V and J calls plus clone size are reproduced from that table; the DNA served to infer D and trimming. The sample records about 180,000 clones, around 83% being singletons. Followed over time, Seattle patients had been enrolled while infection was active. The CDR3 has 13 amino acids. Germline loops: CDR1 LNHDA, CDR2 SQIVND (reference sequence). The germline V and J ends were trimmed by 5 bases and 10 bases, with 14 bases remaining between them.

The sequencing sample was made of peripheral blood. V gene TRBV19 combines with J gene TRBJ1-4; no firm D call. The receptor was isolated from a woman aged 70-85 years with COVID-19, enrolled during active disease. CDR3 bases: TGTGCCAGTAGTGACGTGGTTCTAGGAAAACTGTTTTTT. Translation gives CASSDVVLGKLFF.